This is a list of T cell receptor beta chains from one sample in a study of regulatory T cells in long-lasting Graves disease. Each CDR3 protein gets one entry after TCRdb re-called the multiplex PCR reads with MiXCR. The sample has more than 300,000 distinct CDR3 sequences; around 19% are singletons. The starting material was peripheral blood mononuclear cells (PBMCs), obtained when the disease was refractory, from a patient treated with antithyroid drugs. These receptors all come from a female donor with Graves disease. Both conserved end residues are trimmed from each CDR3. The order of the fields is J gene, V gene, CDR3 protein.

j_gene: TRBJ1-2
v_gene: TRBV6-2/TRBV6-3
CDR3aa: ASSHSRTISYT

j_gene: TRBJ1-2
v_gene: TRBV14
CDR3aa: ASSQDRASRYGYT

j_gene: TRBJ1-4
v_gene: TRBV28
CDR3aa: ASTLPGQNNEKLF

j_gene: TRBJ2-7
v_gene: TRBV28
CDR3aa: ASSLIQGFEY

j_gene: TRBJ1-5
v_gene: TRBV28
CDR3aa: ASSLRGPLNQPQH

j_gene: TRBJ1-1
v_gene: TRBV12-3/TRBV12-4
CDR3aa: ASSPRGLNTEAF

j_gene: TRBJ2-5
v_gene: TRBV12-3/TRBV12-4
CDR3aa: ASSLAGTSGEETQY

j_gene: TRBJ1-1
v_gene: TRBV5-6
CDR3aa: ASSLEGQGHLLYTEAF

j_gene: TRBJ1-6
v_gene: TRBV9
CDR3aa: ASSPWSSYNSPLH

j_gene: TRBJ2-7
v_gene: TRBV5-5
CDR3aa: ASSLTRQGFYEQY

j_gene: TRBJ2-7
v_gene: TRBV19
CDR3aa: ASNPGGVGEQY

j_gene: TRBJ2-7
v_gene: TRBV6-1
CDR3aa: ASSPRGRASSYEQY

j_gene: TRBJ2-2
v_gene: TRBV5-1
CDR3aa: ASSFQTGVNTGELF

j_gene: TRBJ2-7
v_gene: TRBV20-1
CDR3aa: SARDLSPQGLNEQY

j_gene: TRBJ2-2
v_gene: TRBV12-3/TRBV12-4
CDR3aa: ASRGSGDNTGELF

j_gene: TRBJ2-2
v_gene: TRBV2
CDR3aa: ASTGQGATGELF

j_gene: TRBJ2-5
v_gene: TRBV2
CDR3aa: ASIRGLAGLSGGETQY

j_gene: TRBJ2-5
v_gene: TRBV29-1
CDR3aa: SIRTSGIGQETQY

j_gene: TRBJ1-2
v_gene: TRBV6-1
CDR3aa: ASSDFSRQYGYT

j_gene: TRBJ2-5
v_gene: TRBV6-1
CDR3aa: ASSRDRTQETQY

j_gene: TRBJ2-7
v_gene: TRBV7-2
CDR3aa: ASSLGGGLGQY

j_gene: TRBJ2-5
v_gene: TRBV20-1
CDR3aa: SASYTTPQSETQY

j_gene: TRBJ2-7
v_gene: TRBV29-1
CDR3aa: SGDRGRLYEQY

j_gene: TRBJ2-7
v_gene: TRBV4-1
CDR3aa: ASSQVALVSYEQY

j_gene: TRBJ2-5
v_gene: TRBV18
CDR3aa: ASSPAGQGTETQY

j_gene: TRBJ2-7
v_gene: TRBV7-2
CDR3aa: ASSRTSGVPSYEQY

j_gene: TRBJ1-5
v_gene: TRBV3-1
CDR3aa: ASSQGISNQPQH

j_gene: TRBJ2-1
v_gene: TRBV2
CDR3aa: ASSGNSEELAGGISSYNEQF

j_gene: TRBJ1-4
v_gene: TRBV5-1
CDR3aa: ASSLERATNEKLF

j_gene: TRBJ1-5
v_gene: TRBV28
CDR3aa: ASSFVGAPNQPQH

j_gene: TRBJ2-3
v_gene: TRBV28
CDR3aa: ASTVNGSVPDTQY

j_gene: TRBJ1-2
v_gene: TRBV30
CDR3aa: AWRTPPGARGYT

j_gene: TRBJ1-6
v_gene: TRBV3-1
CDR3aa: ASSPIRSRGSYNSPLH

j_gene: TRBJ1-2
v_gene: TRBV6-1
CDR3aa: ASSRQISPASNYGYT

j_gene: TRBJ2-7
v_gene: TRBV3-1
CDR3aa: ASSPKGIERGPHYEQY

j_gene: TRBJ2-5
v_gene: TRBV6-1
CDR3aa: ASSEGGPQETQY

j_gene: TRBJ2-1
v_gene: TRBV24-1
CDR3aa: ATSDPTAGVGNEQF

j_gene: TRBJ1-2
v_gene: TRBV7-9
CDR3aa: ASSGNYT

j_gene: TRBJ2-7
v_gene: TRBV2
CDR3aa: ASRTSGTVSYEQY

j_gene: TRBJ1-2
v_gene: TRBV4-1
CDR3aa: ASSQPRQGQSYGYT

j_gene: TRBJ2-7
v_gene: TRBV4-1
CDR3aa: ASSQPTRGYEQY

j_gene: TRBJ2-7
v_gene: TRBV24-1
CDR3aa: ATSDPDFKQY

j_gene: TRBJ2-5
v_gene: TRBV20-1
CDR3aa: SATGTGGKETQY

j_gene: TRBJ2-2
v_gene: TRBV20-1
CDR3aa: SAKRGRNTGELF

j_gene: TRBJ2-7
v_gene: TRBV19
CDR3aa: ASSLLNDEQY

j_gene: TRBJ2-7
v_gene: TRBV13
CDR3aa: ASSFGQGVAYEQY